This T cell receptor beta chain was captured by sequencing in a study of blood T cell repertoires in COVID-19. Study-wide context: Samples came from the United States, Italy and Spain, spanning acute and convalescent COVID-19. T cells, B-cell-depleted T cells, or PBMCs supplied cDNA or gDNA.

Germline-derived CDR1 and CDR2 are SGHRS and YFSETQ. This CDR3 region has 13 residues. V was cut by 2 bases and J by 3 bases, with 8 bases left in between. In the original processing: Reference gene primer amplification in the assay estimated nucleated cell counts. The data were produced by immunoSEQ multiplex PCR, yet TCRdb's version contains in-frame clones alone and is incomplete. V and J calls and clone size come straight from that table; D and trimming were deduced from the DNA. The sample yields 85,000 to 130,000 clones, 80% to 95% seen once. Sequences were obtained from peripheral blood. The chain has TRBV5-1 and TRBJ1-1; D gene ambiguous. The sequence derives from a man aged 60-69 years with acute or convalescent COVID-19. The CDR3 protein is CASSFQSHTEAFF. The DNA of the CDR3 is TGCGCCAGCAGCTTTCAGTCCCACACTGAAGCTTTCTTT.